A single sample is the source of the 17 T cell receptor beta chains below, sequenced in a study of early T cells in non-severe SARS-CoV-2 infection. TCRdb re-called the 5' RACE reads through MiXCR, storing one row per CDR3 protein. The repertoire includes some 81,000 distinct CDR3 sequences, less than 20% of them detected once, and roughly 2.7% sits in the top ten. Material for sequencing was whole blood. All receptors derive from an adult who was a healthcare worker with PCR-confirmed SARS-CoV-2 infection or an uninfected control (not recorded which).

The chain has TRBV12-3 or TRBV12-4 and TRBJ2-3; weak D call: TRBD1 (6 bases). V lost 6 bases to trimming and J lost 6 bases, with 19 bases between them. This CDR3 contains 15 residues. The CDR3 region has the DNA TGTGCCAGCAGCATAGACAGGAGCCGGGCGGATACGCAGTATTTT. Amino acids: CASSIDRSRADTQYF.

This clonotype was detected ten times or more. This rearrangement joins TRBV3-1 to TRBJ2-7; 8 bases fit TRBD1. J lost 6 bases, V lost 0 bases, and 16 bases had no gene match. This CDR3 spans 18 amino acids. Germline-derived CDR1 and CDR2 are LGHDT and YNNKEL (reference sequence). CDR3 DNA sequence: TGTGCCAGCAGCCAAGATCTCGGGACAGGTTCATCTCAGAGCGAGCAGTACTTC. Protein sequence: CASSQDLGTGSSQSEQYF.

V gene TRBV24-1 combines with J gene TRBJ2-1, with 14 bases matching TRBD2. The CDR3 has 16 residues. CDR1 KGHDR and CDR2 SFDVKD come from the germline V gene. After removal of 4 bases from V and 8 bases from J, the junction contained 6 bases not matched to a gene. The CDR3 spells CATSDAGTSGGDEQFF. The CDR3 coding sequence is TGTGCCACCAGTGACGCCGGGACTAGCGGGGGTGATGAGCAGTTCTTC.

This clonotype was seen more than once but under ten times. This chain connects TRBV10-1 to TRBJ2-7; D is ambiguous. V was trimmed by 4 bases and J by 1 base, leaving 8 bases between them. Germline lookup yields CDR1 WNHNN and CDR2 SYGVQD (reference sequence). There are 13 residues in the CDR3. The CDR3 sequence is CASSAVRSYEQYF. CDR3 sequence (DNA): TGCGCCAGCAGTGCTGTTAGATCCTACGAGCAGTACTTC.

The chain employs TRBV6-5 and TRBJ2-1; possible D gene TRBD2, 7 bases. In germline, CDR1 is MNHEY, CDR2 SVGAGI. The CDR3 spans 13 residues. The V and J ends lost 0 bases and 16 bases respectively, with 16 bases between them. The CDR3 DNA is TGTGCCAGCAGTTACTCGCTTGGGGGGGCCTCTTTCTTC. This codes for CASSYSLGGASFF.

This clonotype was observed a handful of times. The V and J genes are TRBV12-3 or TRBV12-4 and TRBJ1-2, with 8 bases lining up with TRBD1. V was pared by 5 bases and J by 5 bases, with 13 bases of the junction left unmatched. The CDR3 is 16 residues long. The CDR3 loop reads CASSLTGGGPHYGYTF. CDR3 in DNA: TGTGCCAGCAGTCTCACAGGGGGAGGTCCTCATTATGGCTACACCTTC.

The chain has TRBV6-2 or TRBV6-3 and TRBJ2-7; no reliable D call. The ends were cut back, 2 bases at V and 5 bases at J, with 10 bases in the middle. CDR3 length: 13 amino acids. CDR1 and CDR2 (germline): MNHEY, SVGEGT. CDR3 amino acids: CASSYGPHHEQYF. CDR3 bases: TGTGCCAGCAGTTACGGGCCACATCACGAGCAGTACTTC.

This rearrangement joins TRBV12-5 to TRBJ1-1, with a tentative D call TRBD1 (5 bases). Trimming left V 1 base short and J 0 bases short, with 9 bases between. The CDR3 is 15 residues long. Germline CDR1 and CDR2: LGHNT and FRNRAP. CDR3 in amino acids: CASGLALGVNTEAFF. The CDR3 region has the DNA TGTGCTAGTGGTTTGGCCCTAGGGGTGAACACTGAAGCTTTCTTT. Using reference TRBV12-5 and TRBJ1-1 for the parts outside the CDR3, the full variable domain is DARVTQTPRHKVTEMGQEVTMRCQPILGHNTVFWYRQTMMQGLELLAYFRNRAPLDDSGMPKDRFSAEMPDATLATLKIQPSEPRDSAVYFCASGLALGVNTEAFFGQGTRLTVV.

The V gene is TRBV7-6, the J gene TRBJ1-2; D remains ambiguous. V dropped 5 bases and J dropped 6 bases, with 13 bases sitting between them. Per germline, CDR1 SGHVS and CDR2 FNYEAQ. The CDR3 is 13 residues long. This CDR3 reads CASSRSFGDGYTF. The CDR3 nucleotides read TGTGCCAGCAGCCGGTCCTTCGGGGATGGCTACACCTTC.

This clonotype came up a few times. V usage is TRBV20-1 and J usage is TRBJ2-1; tentatively, D is TRBD1 (6 bases). Trimming pared 3 bases from V and 0 bases from J, leaving 9 bases between. Germline loops: CDR1 DFQATT, CDR2 SNEGSKA (reference sequence). The CDR3 extends over 14 amino acids. The chain's CDR3 is CSASGTSSYNEQFF. Written as DNA, the CDR3 is TGCAGTGCTAGCGGGACAAGCTCCTACAATGAGCAGTTCTTC.

The rearrangement joins TRBV19 to TRBJ1-2; tentative D call: TRBD1 (5 bases). Germline V gives CDR1 LNHDA, CDR2 SQIVND (reference sequence). With 5 bases removed from V and 2 bases from J, the gap between germline ends came to 12 bases. The CDR3 runs to 14 residues. This CDR3 is CASSVRVKNYGYTF. The CDR3 DNA sequence: TGTGCCAGTAGTGTCAGGGTGAAGAACTATGGCTACACCTTC.

V is TRBV6-6 and J is TRBJ1-2; TRBD1 agrees at 8 bases. This CDR3 is 11 amino acids long. The V and J ends lost 5 bases and 8 bases, in that order; junction bases with no gene match: 1. Germline values: CDR1 MNHNY, CDR2 SVGAGI (reference sequence). The CDR3 DNA sequence: TGTGCCAGCAGTCCAGGGGGCGGCTACACCTTC. Translating it yields CASSPGGGYTF.

The chain couples TRBV15 to TRBJ2-2; D possibly corresponds to TRBD1 (8 bases). Germline V gene sequence: CDR1 LNHNV, CDR2 YYDKDF (reference sequence). V shed 3 bases and J shed 6 bases, with 17 bases lying between them. The CDR3 totals 16 residues. The CDR3 loop reads CATSRGGTGGPGELFF. DNA of the CDR3: TGTGCCACCAGCAGGGGAGGGACAGGTGGGCCCGGGGAGCTGTTTTTT.

This clonotype has more than one count but fewer than ten. The CDR3 region has the DNA TGTGCCAGCAGTGAATCGCGCCCACCGGGAAAACTGTTTTTT. Amino acids: CASSESRPPGKLFF. The chain employs TRBV25-1 and TRBJ1-4; the D is unclear. The CDR3 is 14 residues long. Trimming stripped 1 base from V and 10 bases from J, with 13 bases between. CDR1 and CDR2 (germline): MGHDK, SYGVNS. The entire variable domain, with the rest obtained from reference TRBV25-1 and TRBJ1-4, is as follows: EADIYQTPRYLVIGTGKKITLECSQTMGHDKMYWYQQDPGMELHLIHYSYGVNSTEKGDLSSESTVSRIRTEHFPLTLESARPSHTSQYLCASSESRPPGKLFFGSGTQLSVL.

Only one count was recorded for this clonotype. The V and J genes are TRBV7-9 and TRBJ2-5, with D perhaps matching TRBD2 (6 bases). This CDR3 region has 17 residues. The germline V and J ends were trimmed by 3 bases and 7 bases, with 24 bases remaining between them. CDR1 is SEHNR, CDR2 FQNEAQ, per germline (reference sequence). The CDR3 coding sequence is TGTGCCAGCAGCTTCGAGCCGGGACTCTCTTTGCCAGTGACCCAGTACTTC. Translated, it gives CASSFEPGLSLPVTQYF.

This sequence joins TRBV7-9 and TRBJ2-1; D remains ambiguous. The germline V and J ends were trimmed by 6 bases and 9 bases, with 18 bases remaining between them. This CDR3 is built from 14 residues. The germline gives CDR1 SEHNR, CDR2 FQNEAQ (reference sequence). DNA of the CDR3: TGTGCCAGCAGTTCCGCCCGGCTATCCACTGAGCAGTTCTTC. Translating gives CASSSARLSTEQFF.

In its sample, this clonotype was seen a few times. The J gene is TRBJ2-1, the V gene TRBV29-1; D might be TRBD1 (5 bases). Germline-derived CDR1 and CDR2 are SQVTM and ANQGSEA. The CDR3 length is 13 residues. The V and J ends lost 7 bases and 7 bases respectively, with 17 bases between them. CDR3: CSAGWQGWNEQFF. As DNA, the CDR3 is TGCAGCGCTGGATGGCAGGGTTGGAATGAGCAGTTCTTC.